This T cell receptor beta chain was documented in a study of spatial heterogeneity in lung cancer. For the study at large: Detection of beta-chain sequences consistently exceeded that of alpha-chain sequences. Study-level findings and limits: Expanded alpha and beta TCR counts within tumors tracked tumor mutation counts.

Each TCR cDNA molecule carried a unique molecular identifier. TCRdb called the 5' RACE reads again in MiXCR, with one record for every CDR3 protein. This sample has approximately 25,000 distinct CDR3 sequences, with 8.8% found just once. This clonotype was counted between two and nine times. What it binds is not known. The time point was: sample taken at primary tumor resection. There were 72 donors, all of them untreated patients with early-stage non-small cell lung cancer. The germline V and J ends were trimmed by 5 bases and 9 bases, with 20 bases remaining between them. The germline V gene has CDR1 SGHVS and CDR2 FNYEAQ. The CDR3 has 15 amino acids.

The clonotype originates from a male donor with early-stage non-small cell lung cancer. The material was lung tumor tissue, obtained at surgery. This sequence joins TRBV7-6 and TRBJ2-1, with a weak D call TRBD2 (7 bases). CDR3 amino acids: CASSKQGGRSGEQFF. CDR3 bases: TGTGCCAGCAGCAAACAGGGCGGGAGATCGGGTGAGCAGTTCTTC. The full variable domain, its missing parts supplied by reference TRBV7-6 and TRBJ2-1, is GAGVSQSPRYKVTKRGQDVALRCDPISGHVSLYWYRQALGQGPEFLTYFNYEAQQDKSGLPNDRFSAERPEGSISTLTIQRTEQRDSAMYRCASSKQGGRSGEQFFGPGTRLTVL.